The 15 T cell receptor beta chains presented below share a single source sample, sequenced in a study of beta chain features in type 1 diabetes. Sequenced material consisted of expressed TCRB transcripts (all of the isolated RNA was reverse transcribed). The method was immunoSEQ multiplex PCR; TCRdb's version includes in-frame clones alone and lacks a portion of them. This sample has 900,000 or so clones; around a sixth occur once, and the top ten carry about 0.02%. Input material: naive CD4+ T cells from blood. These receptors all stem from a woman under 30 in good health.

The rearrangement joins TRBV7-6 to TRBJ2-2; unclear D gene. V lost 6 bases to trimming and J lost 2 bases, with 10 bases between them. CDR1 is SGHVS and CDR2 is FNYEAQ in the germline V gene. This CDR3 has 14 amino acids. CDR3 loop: CASRRARNTGELFF. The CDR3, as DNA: TGTGCCAGCAGGCGAGCCCGTAACACCGGGGAGCTGTTTTTT.

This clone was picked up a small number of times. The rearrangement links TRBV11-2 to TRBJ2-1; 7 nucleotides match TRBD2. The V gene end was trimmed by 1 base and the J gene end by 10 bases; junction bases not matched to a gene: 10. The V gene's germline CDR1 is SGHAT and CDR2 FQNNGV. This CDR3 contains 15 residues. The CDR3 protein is CASSLGPGLAVEQFF. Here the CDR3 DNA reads TGTGCCAGCAGCTTAGGTCCCGGGCTAGCGGTAGAGCAGTTCTTC.

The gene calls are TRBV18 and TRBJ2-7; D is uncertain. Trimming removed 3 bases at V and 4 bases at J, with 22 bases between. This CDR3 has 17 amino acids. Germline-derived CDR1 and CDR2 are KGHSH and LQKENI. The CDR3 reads CASSPTTGPRLGYEQYF. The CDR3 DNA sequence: TGTGCCAGCTCACCTACGACCGGGCCAAGATTGGGTTACGAGCAGTACTTC.

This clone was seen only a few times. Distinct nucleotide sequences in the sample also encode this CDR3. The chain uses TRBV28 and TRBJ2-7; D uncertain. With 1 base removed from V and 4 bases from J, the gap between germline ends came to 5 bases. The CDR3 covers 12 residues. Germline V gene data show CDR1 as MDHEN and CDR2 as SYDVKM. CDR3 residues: CASSLSMYEQYF. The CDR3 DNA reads TGTGCCAGCAGTTTATCAATGTACGAGCAGTACTTC.

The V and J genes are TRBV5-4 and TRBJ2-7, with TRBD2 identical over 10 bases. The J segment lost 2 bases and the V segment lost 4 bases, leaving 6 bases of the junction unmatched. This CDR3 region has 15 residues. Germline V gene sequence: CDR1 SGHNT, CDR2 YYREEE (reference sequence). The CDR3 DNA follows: TGTGCCAGCAGCCCTAGCGGGAGCCGGGCCTACGAGCAGTACTTC. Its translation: CASSPSGSRAYEQYF.

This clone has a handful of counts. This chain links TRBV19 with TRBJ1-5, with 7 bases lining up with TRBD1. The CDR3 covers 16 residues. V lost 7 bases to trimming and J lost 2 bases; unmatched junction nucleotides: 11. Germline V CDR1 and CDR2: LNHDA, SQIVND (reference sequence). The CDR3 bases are TGTGCCAGTACAACCCCGACAGGGATCGGCAATCAGCCCCAGCATTTT. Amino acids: CASTTPTGIGNQPQHF.

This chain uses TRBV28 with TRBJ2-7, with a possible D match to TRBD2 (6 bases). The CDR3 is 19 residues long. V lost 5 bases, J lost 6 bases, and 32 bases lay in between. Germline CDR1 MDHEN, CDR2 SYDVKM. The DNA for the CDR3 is TGTGCCAGCAGTCTCCCTCCTCTGTCGGGGAGGCTAGCGAAGGGCGAGCAGTACTTC. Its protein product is CASSLPPLSGRLAKGEQYF.

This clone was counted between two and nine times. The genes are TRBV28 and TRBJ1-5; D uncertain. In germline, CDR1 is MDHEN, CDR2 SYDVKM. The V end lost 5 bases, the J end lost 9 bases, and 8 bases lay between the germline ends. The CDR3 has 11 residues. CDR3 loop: CASSTYGPQHF. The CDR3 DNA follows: TGTGCCAGCAGTACCTATGGGCCCCAGCATTTT.

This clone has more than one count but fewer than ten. The CDR3 DNA sequence: TGTGCCAGCAGCTTGGCCTTAGATTACCAAGAGACCCAGTACTTC. Translated: CASSLALDYQETQYF. This chain links TRBV5-6 with TRBJ2-5; D unresolved. Trimming left V 0 bases short and J 0 bases short, with 9 bases between. The CDR3 spans 15 residues. Germline-derived CDR1 and CDR2 are SGHDT and YYEEEE.

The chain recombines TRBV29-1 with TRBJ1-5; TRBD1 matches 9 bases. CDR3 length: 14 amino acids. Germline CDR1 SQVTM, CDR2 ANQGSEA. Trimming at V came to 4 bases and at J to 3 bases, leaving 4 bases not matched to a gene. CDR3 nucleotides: TGCAGCGTTGGGGACAGGGACCCCAATCAGCCCCAGCATTTT. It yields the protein CSVGDRDPNQPQHF. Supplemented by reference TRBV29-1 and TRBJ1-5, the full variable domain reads SAVISQKPSRDICQRGTSLTIQCQVDSQVTMMFWYRQQPGQSLTLIATANQGSEATYESGFVIDKFPISRPNLTFSTLTVSNMSPEDSSIYLCSVGDRDPNQPQHFGDGTRLSIL.

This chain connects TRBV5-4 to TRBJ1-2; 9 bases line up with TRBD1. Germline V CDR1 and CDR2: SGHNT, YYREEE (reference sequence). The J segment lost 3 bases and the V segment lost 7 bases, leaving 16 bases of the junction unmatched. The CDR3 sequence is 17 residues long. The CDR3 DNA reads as TGTGCCAGCTGGGCGGGAGGGACAGGGCTCCAACACTATGGCTACACCTTC. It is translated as CASWAGGTGLQHYGYTF.

CDR3 DNA: TGTGCCAGCAGCCAGGGACAGTACTATGGCTACACCTTC. Translation: CASSQGQYYGYTF. The gene calls are TRBV28 and TRBJ1-2; TRBD1 aligns across 7 bases. V shed 6 bases, J shed 3 bases, and the junction held 4 bases outside the gene matches. The germline V gene encodes CDR1 MDHEN and CDR2 SYDVKM. The CDR3 consists of 13 residues.

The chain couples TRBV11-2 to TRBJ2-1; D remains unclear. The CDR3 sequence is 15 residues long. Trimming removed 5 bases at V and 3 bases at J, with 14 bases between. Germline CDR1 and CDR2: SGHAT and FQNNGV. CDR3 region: CASSPQRILYNEQFF. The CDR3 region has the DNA TGTGCCAGCAGCCCGCAGAGAATCCTCTACAATGAGCAGTTCTTC.

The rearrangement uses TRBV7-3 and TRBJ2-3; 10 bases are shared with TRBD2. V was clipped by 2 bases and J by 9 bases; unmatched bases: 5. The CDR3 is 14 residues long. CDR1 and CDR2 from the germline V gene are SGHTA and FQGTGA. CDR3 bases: TGTGCCAGCAGCTTAGCTACTAGCGGGACGACGCAGTATTTT. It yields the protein CASSLATSGTTQYF.

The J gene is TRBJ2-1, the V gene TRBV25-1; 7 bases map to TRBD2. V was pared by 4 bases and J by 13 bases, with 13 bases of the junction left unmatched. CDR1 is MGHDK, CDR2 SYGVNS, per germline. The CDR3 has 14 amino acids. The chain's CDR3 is CASSATGVAGKQFF. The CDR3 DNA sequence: TGTGCCAGCAGTGCAACGGGGGTAGCGGGTAAACAGTTCTTC.